Below, 30 T cell receptor beta chains from the same sample are listed, as sequenced in a study of blood T cell repertoires in COVID-19. Measured with immunoSEQ multiplex PCR; TCRdb has only the in-frame clones, and not every one. The sample includes about 280,000 clones, roughly 89% of them seen just once. Sequenced material: PBMCs or T cells enriched from blood (not recorded which). The receptors originated from a woman aged 55-69 years who had recovered from COVID-19.

CDR3 amino acids: CASRVAGGANGELFF. In DNA, the CDR3 is TGTGCCAGCAGAGTAGCGGGGGGAGCGAACGGGGAGCTGTTTTTT. V gene TRBV28 combines with J gene TRBJ2-2, with 10 bases lining up with TRBD2. This CDR3 region has 15 residues. V shed 6 bases, J shed 7 bases, and the junction held 8 bases outside the gene matches. Germline CDR1 MDHEN, CDR2 SYDVKM. Based on the CDR3 plus reference TRBV28 and TRBJ2-2, the full variable domain is DVKVTQSSRYLVKRTGEKVFLECVQDMDHENMFWYRQDPGLGLRLIYFSYDVKMKEKGDIPEGYSVSREKKERFSLILESASTNQTSMYLCASRVAGGANGELFFGEGSRLTVL.

The rearrangement uses TRBV5-1 and TRBJ1-1; D may be TRBD1 (6 bases). There are 15 residues in the CDR3. Germline assignment: CDR1 SGHRS and CDR2 YFSETQ. The germline V and J ends were trimmed by 0 bases and 6 bases, with 15 bases remaining between them. The DNA of the CDR3 is TGCGCCAGCAGCTTGGTGACAGGCTCTGCCGCTGAAGCTTTCTTT. Its translation: CASSLVTGSAAEAFF.

V is TRBV7-8 and J is TRBJ2-5; 9 positions agree with TRBD2. The CDR3 consists of 14 residues. Unmatched junction bases numbered 10, after V lost 5 bases and J lost 9 bases. Germline V gives CDR1 SGHVS, CDR2 FQNEAQ. CDR3 protein: CASSPGTSRGAQYF. The CDR3 coding sequence is TGTGCCAGCAGCCCCGGGACTAGCAGAGGAGCCCAGTACTTC. Variable domain in full (rest from reference TRBV7-8 and TRBJ2-5): GAGVSQSPRYKVAKRGQDVALRCDPISGHVSLFWYQQALGQGPEFLTYFQNEAQLDKSGLPSDRFFAERPEGSVSTLKIQRTQQEDSAVYLCASSPGTSRGAQYFGPGTRLLVL.

The chain employs TRBV2 and TRBJ2-2, with 9 nucleotides matching TRBD2. The CDR3 has 17 amino acids. V was clipped by 6 bases and J by 2 bases; unmatched bases: 10. Germline V lookup: CDR1 SNHLY, CDR2 FYNNEI. In DNA, the CDR3 is TGTGCCAGCAGCCTGTTAGCGGGGGCTTTCAACACCGGGGAGCTGTTTTTT. Translated, it gives CASSLLAGAFNTGELFF.

The V and J genes are TRBV7-3 and TRBJ2-2; 8 bases match TRBD2. The V gene end was trimmed by 5 bases and the J gene end by 4 bases; junction bases not matched to a gene: 9. Germline CDR1 is SGHTA and CDR2 is FQGTGA. The CDR3 totals 16 residues. The CDR3 loop is CASSPQAGVRTGELFF. For the CDR3, the DNA is TGTGCCAGCAGCCCCCAAGCGGGAGTACGCACCGGGGAGCTGTTTTTT.

The chain has TRBV2 and TRBJ1-4; 7 bases align to TRBD1. The J segment lost 14 bases and the V segment lost 7 bases, leaving 10 bases of the junction unmatched. In germline, CDR1 is SNHLY, CDR2 FYNNEI. This CDR3 contains 12 residues. The CDR3 DNA follows: TGTGCCAGCAAAGTGGCACCAGGGGGGCTGTTTTTT. This sequence encodes CASKVAPGGLFF.

This clone was picked up a small number of times. This sequence joins TRBV28 and TRBJ1-5; no definite D call. This CDR3 spans 15 amino acids. From germline, CDR1 is MDHEN and CDR2 SYDVKM. V lost 3 bases and J 0 bases, leaving 9 bases between the germline ends. CDR3 residues: CASSLGSYSNQPQHF. In DNA, the CDR3 is TGTGCCAGCAGTTTGGGCAGTTATAGCAATCAGCCCCAGCATTTT.

V gene TRBV7-3 combines with J gene TRBJ1-1; 7 bases agree with TRBD1. In germline, CDR1 is SGHTA, CDR2 FQGTGA. CDR3 length equals 14 residues. The V and J ends lost 5 bases and 6 bases, in that order; junction bases with no gene match: 9. CDR3 sequence (DNA): TGTGCCAGCAGCGCGACAGGGACTTTATCTGAAGCTTTCTTT. It encodes CASSATGTLSEAFF.

The chain couples TRBV6-6 to TRBJ1-5; D is unresolved. V was shortened by 1 base and J by 2 bases, with 6 bases between the two germline ends. The CDR3 has 14 amino acids. Germline CDR1 MNHNY, CDR2 SVGAGI (reference sequence). Written as DNA, the CDR3 is TGTGCCAGCAGTTACTTCGGGGGCAATCAGCCCCAGCATTTT. It is translated as CASSYFGGNQPQHF.

The rearrangement links TRBV7-6 to TRBJ1-1; D unresolved. The CDR3 consists of 15 residues. Germline assignment: CDR1 SGHVS and CDR2 FNYEAQ. Trimming took 1 base from V and 2 from J, leaving 11 bases between them. The CDR3 DNA reads TGTGCCAGCAGCTTAGGGGTTTCGGGAAACACTGAAGCTTTCTTT. This gives the protein CASSLGVSGNTEAFF.

J is TRBJ2-7 and V is TRBV18; D is perhaps TRBD1 (6 bases). Germline V lookup: CDR1 KGHSH, CDR2 LQKENI. V was shortened by 5 bases and J by 5 bases, with 19 bases between the two germline ends. This CDR3 contains 15 residues. In DNA form, the CDR3 reads TGTGCCAGCTCAGGACGGACAGCTCTTTGGAACGAGCAGTACTTC. This translates into CASSGRTALWNEQYF. The entire variable domain, with the rest obtained from reference TRBV18 and TRBJ2-7, is as follows: NAGVMQNPRHLVRRRGQEARLRCSPMKGHSHVYWYRQLPEEGLKFMVYLQKENIIDESGMPKERFSAEFPKEGPSILRIQQVVRGDSAAYFCASSGRTALWNEQYFGPGTRLTVT.

The J gene is TRBJ1-2, the V gene TRBV5-1, with 9 nucleotides matching TRBD1. Trimming cost V 2 bases and J 1 base; bases outside gene matches: 6. The germline V gene encodes CDR1 SGHRS and CDR2 YFSETQ. This CDR3 is built from 16 residues. CDR3: CASSLTRDRVNYGYTF. CDR3 coding DNA: TGCGCCAGCAGCTTAACTCGGGACAGGGTTAACTATGGCTACACCTTC.

This sequence joins TRBV5-1 and TRBJ2-7; TRBD1 aligns across 9 bases. J lost 7 bases, V lost 4 bases, and 12 bases had no gene match. Germline V gene lookup returns CDR1 SGHRS and CDR2 YFSETQ. The CDR3 totals 15 residues. The DNA of the CDR3 is TGCGCCAGCAGCCCCATCACCCCGGGACAGGGAGAGCAGTACTTC. As protein: CASSPITPGQGEQYF.

The V call is TRBV29-1, the J call TRBJ2-3; 9 bases align to TRBD1. Germline trimming cut 7 bases from V and 4 bases from J; bases unmatched to any gene: 9. CDR3 length: 14 residues. The germline CDR1 and CDR2 sequences are SQVTM and ANQGSEA. CDR3 DNA: TGCAGCGCCACCGGGACAGGGTTTTCAGATACGCAGTATTTT. Amino acid sequence: CSATGTGFSDTQYF.

The chain carries TRBV13 and TRBJ2-7; TRBD2 might be the D (7 bases). CDR1 is PRHDT and CDR2 is FYEKMQ in the germline V gene (reference sequence). The V gene lost 3 bases and the J gene lost 7 bases, with 16 bases spanning the gap. CDR3 length: 14 residues. DNA for the CDR3: TGTGCCAGCAGCTTGGGGGGGCGCCTTGGAGAGCAGTACTTC. Its translation: CASSLGGRLGEQYF.

The V gene is TRBV4-1, the J gene TRBJ1-5, with unresolved D. Germline V gives CDR1 MGHRA, CDR2 YSYEKL. V was cut by 0 bases and J by 0 bases, with 18 bases left in between. The CDR3 is made up of 19 amino acids. The CDR3 protein is CASSQDHEPGTYSNQPQHF. CDR3 sequence (DNA): TGCGCCAGCAGCCAAGACCACGAGCCGGGAACCTATAGCAATCAGCCCCAGCATTTT.

The chain links TRBV27 to TRBJ2-4; 8 bases map to TRBD1. The CDR3 has 16 residues. Germline CDR1 is MNHEY and CDR2 is SMNVEV (reference sequence). J was trimmed by 2 bases and V by 6 bases; bases with no gene match: 9. This chain's CDR3 is CASRPTGTGPKNIQYF. The CDR3 DNA reads as TGTGCCAGCAGACCCACCGGGACAGGTCCCAAAAACATTCAGTACTTC.

The V call is TRBV19, the J call TRBJ1-1; 7 positions agree with TRBD1. Trimming removed 4 bases from V and 1 base from J; junction bases left unmatched: 6. Per the germline V gene, CDR1 is LNHDA and CDR2 is SQIVND (reference sequence). The CDR3 sequence is 15 residues long. The CDR3, as DNA: TGTGCCAGTAGTAACCACAGGGGAGGGAACACTGAAGCTTTCTTT. It encodes CASSNHRGGNTEAFF. Complete variable domain (other parts from reference TRBV19 and TRBJ1-1): DGGITQSPKYLFRKEGQNVTLSCEQNLNHDAMYWYRQDPGQGLRLIYYSQIVNDFQKGDIAEGYSVSREKKESFPLTVTSAQKNPTAFYLCASSNHRGGNTEAFFGQGTRLTVV.

The chain combines TRBV5-1 with TRBJ2-1; 8 bases fit TRBD2. CDR3 length: 19 amino acids. CDR1 and CDR2 (germline): SGHRS, YFSETQ. Losses at the gene ends were 0 bases for V and 6 bases for J; bases not matched to a gene: 17. The CDR3 sequence: CASSLGLAGGSSQGNEQFF. CDR3 in DNA: TGCGCCAGCAGCTTGGGCTTGGCGGGAGGAAGTAGCCAGGGCAATGAGCAGTTCTTC.

The genes are TRBV2 and TRBJ1-5; no reliable D call. Trimming shortened V by 7 bases and J by 0 bases, and 16 bases separated the two germline ends. This CDR3 is 16 amino acids long. Germline assignment: CDR1 SNHLY and CDR2 FYNNEI. CDR3 sequence: CASTRFQLYSNQPQHF. CDR3 nucleotide sequence: TGTGCCAGCACCCGCTTCCAACTATATAGCAATCAGCCCCAGCATTTT.

The V call is TRBV6-1, the J call TRBJ2-5; the match to TRBD2 covers 12 bases. With V trimmed by 1 base and J by 0 bases, 6 bases remained unmatched. The CDR3 has 18 amino acids. Germline lookup yields CDR1 MNHNS and CDR2 SASEGT. CDR3: CASSEELAGGPYQETQYF. CDR3 nucleotide sequence: TGTGCCAGCAGTGAAGAACTAGCGGGGGGCCCGTACCAAGAGACCCAGTACTTC.

This clone showed up just once. This chain connects TRBV6-2 or TRBV6-3 to TRBJ2-1; TRBD2 matches 7 bases. J gave up 6 bases and V 2 bases, and 13 bases lay outside the gene matches. Germline V gene sequence: CDR1 MNHEY, CDR2 SVGEGT. The CDR3 runs 17 residues. CDR3 region: CASSYPLWTSNLNEQFF. The CDR3 DNA reads TGTGCCAGCAGTTACCCGCTCTGGACTAGTAACCTCAATGAGCAGTTCTTC.

The gene calls are TRBV18 and TRBJ1-4, with D possibly matching TRBD1 (6 bases). V lost 5 bases and J 4 bases, leaving 11 bases between the germline ends. The CDR3 is 14 amino acids. From germline, CDR1 is KGHSH and CDR2 LQKENI. As DNA, the CDR3 is TGTGCCAGCTCAGAGACAGGTCTTAATGAAAAACTGTTTTTT. Translation: CASSETGLNEKLFF.

The gene calls are TRBV7-9 and TRBJ2-3; 8 nucleotides line up with TRBD2. Germline V gives CDR1 SEHNR, CDR2 FQNEAQ (reference sequence). The junction had 11 bases not matched to a gene; V was cut back by 11 bases and J by 1 base. The CDR3 has 15 amino acids. CDR3 sequence: CALKRGAGGTDTQYF. DNA for the CDR3: TGTGCCCTTAAACGGGGAGCGGGAGGCACAGATACGCAGTATTTT.

The chain employs TRBV11-3 and TRBJ2-1, with D possibly TRBD2 on 5 matching bases. The CDR3 consists of 15 residues. In germline, CDR1 is SGHNT, CDR2 YENEEA. V was shortened by 0 bases and J by 0 bases, with 6 bases between the two germline ends. As DNA, the CDR3 is TGTGCCAGCAGCTTAGACGGGAACTCCTACAATGAGCAGTTCTTC. This sequence encodes CASSLDGNSYNEQFF.

This clone was observed once. V and J are TRBV7-3 and TRBJ2-1; 12 nucleotides line up with TRBD2. With V trimmed by 2 bases and J by 6 bases, 2 bases remained unmatched. The CDR3 runs 15 residues. Germline V gene lookup returns CDR1 SGHTA and CDR2 FQGTGA. The CDR3 nucleotides read TGTGCCAGCAGCTTACTAGCGGGAGGGCCCAATGAGCAGTTCTTC. It is translated as CASSLLAGGPNEQFF.

The rearrangement uses TRBV5-6 and TRBJ1-5; the D gene is possibly TRBD1 (5 bases). Germline CDR1 reads SGHDT; CDR2 reads YYEEEE. This CDR3 spans 17 amino acids. Trimming stripped 4 bases from V and 2 bases from J, with 19 bases between. CDR3 in DNA: TGTGCCAGCAGCCACTGGAGGGGCCAGCTGGGCAATCAGCCCCAGCATTTT. It yields the protein CASSHWRGQLGNQPQHF.

The genes are TRBV29-1 and TRBJ1-5; a possible D gene is TRBD1 (5 bases). The CDR3 runs to 13 residues. The V end lost 5 bases, the J end lost 3 bases, and 11 bases lay between the germline ends. Per germline, CDR1 SQVTM and CDR2 ANQGSEA. The CDR3, as DNA: TGCAGCGTTACTCAGGGACTCAATCAGCCCCAGCATTTT. Translated: CSVTQGLNQPQHF. The full variable domain, with the rest looked up from reference TRBV29-1 and TRBJ1-5, is SAVISQKPSRDICQRGTSLTIQCQVDSQVTMMFWYRQQPGQSLTLIATANQGSEATYESGFVIDKFPISRPNLTFSTLTVSNMSPEDSSIYLCSVTQGLNQPQHFGDGTRLSIL.

V is TRBV5-6 and J is TRBJ2-2; D not certain. Trimming left V 0 bases short and J 6 bases short, with 12 bases between. The germline V gene encodes CDR1 SGHDT and CDR2 YYEEEE. The CDR3 sequence is 15 residues long. CDR3 in amino acids: CASSLGARSAGELFF. The CDR3 bases are TGTGCCAGCAGCTTGGGGGCCCGGTCGGCCGGGGAGCTGTTTTTT. The full variable domain, in which reference TRBV5-6 and TRBJ2-2 provide the parts outside the CDR3, is DAGVTQSPTHLIKTRGQQVTLRCSPKSGHDTVSWYQQALGQGPQFIFQYYEEEERQRGNFPDRFSGHQFPNYSSELNVNALLLGDSALYLCASSLGARSAGELFFGEGSRLTVL.

V and J are TRBV18 and TRBJ1-2, with 9 bases identical to TRBD1. The V segment lost 3 bases and the J segment 3 bases; nucleotides outside the gene matches: 5. Germline lookup yields CDR1 KGHSH and CDR2 LQKENI. The CDR3 length is 15 residues. The CDR3 DNA reads as TGTGCCAGCTCACCCGTACAGGGGGCGGACTATGGCTACACCTTC. It specifies CASSPVQGADYGYTF.